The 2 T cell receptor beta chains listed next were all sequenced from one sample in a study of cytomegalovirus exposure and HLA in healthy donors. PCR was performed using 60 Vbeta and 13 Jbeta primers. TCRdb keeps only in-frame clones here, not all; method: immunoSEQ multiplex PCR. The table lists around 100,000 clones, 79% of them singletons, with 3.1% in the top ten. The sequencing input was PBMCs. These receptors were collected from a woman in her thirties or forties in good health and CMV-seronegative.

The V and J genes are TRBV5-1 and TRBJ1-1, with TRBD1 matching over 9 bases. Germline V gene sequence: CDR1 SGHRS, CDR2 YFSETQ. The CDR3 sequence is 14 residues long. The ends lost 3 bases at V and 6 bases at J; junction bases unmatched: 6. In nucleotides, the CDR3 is TGCGCCAGCAGCTCACCGGACAGGGGACCTGAAGCTTTCTTT. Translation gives CASSSPDRGPEAFF.

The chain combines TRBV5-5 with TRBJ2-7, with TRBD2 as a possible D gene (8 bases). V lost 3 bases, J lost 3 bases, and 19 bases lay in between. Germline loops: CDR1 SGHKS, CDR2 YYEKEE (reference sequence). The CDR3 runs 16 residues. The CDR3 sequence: CASSYGGSGDSYEQYF. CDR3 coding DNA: TGTGCCAGCAGCTATGGCGGTAGCGGGGACAGCTACGAGCAGTACTTC.